Detailed here is one T cell receptor beta chain. The data were obtained in a study of T-cell reconstitution after alpha-beta-depleted transplantation in children. Using unique molecular identifiers, the investigators prepared the TCRbeta library. TCRdb passed the PCR reads through MiXCR, listing each CDR3 protein once. This table has approximately 510,000 distinct CDR3 sequences, roughly 18% appearing once. CDR3 length equals 16 residues. The ends were cut back, 4 bases at V and 5 bases at J, with 16 bases in the middle. Germline CDR1 is SGHRS and CDR2 is YFSETQ. The receptor comes from a human donor who donated a stem cell graft to a child with acute lymphoblastic leukemia. This sequence joins TRBV5-1 and TRBJ1-6; D perhaps matches TRBD1 (5 bases). The specimen comprised PBMCs from the stem cell graft donor, sampled from the stem cell graft. The CDR3 DNA sequence: TGCGCCAGCAGCCCTCGTCGGGACCTAGATAATTCACCCCTCCACTTT. Its translation: CASSPRRDLDNSPLHF.